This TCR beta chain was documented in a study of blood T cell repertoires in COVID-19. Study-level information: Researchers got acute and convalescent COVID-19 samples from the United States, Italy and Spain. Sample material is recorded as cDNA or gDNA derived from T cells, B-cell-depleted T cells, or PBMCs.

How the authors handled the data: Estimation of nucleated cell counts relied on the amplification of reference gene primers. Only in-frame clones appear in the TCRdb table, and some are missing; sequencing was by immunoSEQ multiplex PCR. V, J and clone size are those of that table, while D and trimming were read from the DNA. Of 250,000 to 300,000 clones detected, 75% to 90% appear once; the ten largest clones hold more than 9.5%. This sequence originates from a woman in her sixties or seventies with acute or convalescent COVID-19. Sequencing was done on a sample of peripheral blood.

The CDR3 sequence: CAWSDPAGGHQPQHF. DNA for the CDR3: TGTGCCTGGAGTGATCCGGCCGGGGGACATCAGCCCCAGCATTTT. The chain carries TRBV30 and TRBJ1-5, with D possibly matching TRBD1 (5 bases). CDR1 GTSNPN and CDR2 SVGIG come from the germline V gene (reference sequence). With 1 base removed from V and 5 bases from J, the gap between germline ends came to 15 bases. The CDR3 is 15 residues long.